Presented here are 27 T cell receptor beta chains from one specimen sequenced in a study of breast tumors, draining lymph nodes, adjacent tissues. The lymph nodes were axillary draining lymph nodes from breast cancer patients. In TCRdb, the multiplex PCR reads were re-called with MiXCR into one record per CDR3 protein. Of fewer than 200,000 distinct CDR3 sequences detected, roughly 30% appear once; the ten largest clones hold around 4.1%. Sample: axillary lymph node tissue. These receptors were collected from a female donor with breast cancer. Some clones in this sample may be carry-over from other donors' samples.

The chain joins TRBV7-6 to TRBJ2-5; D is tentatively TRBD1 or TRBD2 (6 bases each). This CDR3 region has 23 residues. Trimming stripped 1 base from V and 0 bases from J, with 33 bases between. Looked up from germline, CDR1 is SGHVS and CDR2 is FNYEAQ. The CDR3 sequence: CASSLEAGFCAGLGGRDQETQYF. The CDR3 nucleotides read TGTGCCAGCAGCTTAGAAGCGGGTTTTTGTGCGGGGCTCGGGGGCCGTGACCAAGAGACCCAGTACTTC.

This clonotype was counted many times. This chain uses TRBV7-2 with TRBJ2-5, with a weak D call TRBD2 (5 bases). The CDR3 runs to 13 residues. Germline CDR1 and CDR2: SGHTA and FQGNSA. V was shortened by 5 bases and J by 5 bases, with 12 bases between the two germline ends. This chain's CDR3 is CASSIDYGETQYF. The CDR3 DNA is TGTGCCAGCAGCATAGACTATGGTGAGACCCAGTACTTC.

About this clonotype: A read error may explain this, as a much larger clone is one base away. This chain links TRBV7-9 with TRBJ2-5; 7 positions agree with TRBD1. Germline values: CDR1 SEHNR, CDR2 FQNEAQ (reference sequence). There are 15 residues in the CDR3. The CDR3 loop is CASSLNKRGQETQHF. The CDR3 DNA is TGTGCCAGCAGCTTAAATAAAAGGGGGCAAGAGACCCAGCACTTC.

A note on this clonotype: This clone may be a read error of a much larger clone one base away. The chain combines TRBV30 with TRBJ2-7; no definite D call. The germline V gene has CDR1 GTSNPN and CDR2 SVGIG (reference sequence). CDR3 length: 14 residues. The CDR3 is CAWSDIGPLNERYF. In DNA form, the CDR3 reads TGTGCCTGGAGCGATATCGGGCCCCTAAACGAGCGGTACTTC. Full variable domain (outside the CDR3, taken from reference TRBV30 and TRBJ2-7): SQTIHQWPATLVQPVGSPLSLECTVEGTSNPNLYWYRQAAGRGLQLLFYSVGIGQISSEVPQNLSASRPQDRQFILSSKKLLLSDSGFYLCAWSDIGPLNERYFGPGTRLTVT.

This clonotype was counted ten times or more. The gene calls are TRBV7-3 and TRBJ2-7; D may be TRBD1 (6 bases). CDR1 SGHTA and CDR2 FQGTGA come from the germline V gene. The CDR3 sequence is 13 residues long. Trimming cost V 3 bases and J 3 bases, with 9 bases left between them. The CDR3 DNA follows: TGTGCCAGCAGCTTGAACAGGGACTACGAGCAGTACTTC. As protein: CASSLNRDYEQYF.

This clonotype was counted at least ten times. CDR3 DNA sequence: TGTGCCAGCAGCTTTTCAGATACGCAGTATTTT. Translating it yields CASSFSDTQYF. V usage is TRBV11-2 and J usage is TRBJ2-3; D is uncertain. Trimming left V 3 bases short and J 4 bases short, with 2 bases between. The CDR3 totals 11 residues. Germline V gene data show CDR1 as SGHAT and CDR2 as FQNNGV.

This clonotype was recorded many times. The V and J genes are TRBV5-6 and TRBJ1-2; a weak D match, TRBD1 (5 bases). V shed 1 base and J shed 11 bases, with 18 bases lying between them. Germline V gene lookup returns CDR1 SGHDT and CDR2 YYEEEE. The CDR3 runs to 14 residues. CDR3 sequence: CASSLYGTTLGYTF. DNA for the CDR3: TGTGCCAGCAGCTTGTACGGGACGACGCTGGGGTACACCTTC.

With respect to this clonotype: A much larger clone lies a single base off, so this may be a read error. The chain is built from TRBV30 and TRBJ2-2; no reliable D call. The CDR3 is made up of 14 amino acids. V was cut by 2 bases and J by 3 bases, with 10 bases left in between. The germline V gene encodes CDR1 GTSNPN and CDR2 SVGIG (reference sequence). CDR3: CAWSKGHDTGELFF. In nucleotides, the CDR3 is TGTGCCTGGAGTAAAGGGCACGACACCGGGGAGCTGTTTTTT.

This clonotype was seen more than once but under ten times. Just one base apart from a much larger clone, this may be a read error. The CDR3 is CASSSVGLTFQETQYF. The CDR3 bases are TGTGCCAGCAGCTCCGTTGGACTCACTTTCCAAGAGACCCAGTACTTC. This sequence joins TRBV11-2 and TRBJ2-5; D is possibly TRBD2 (5 bases). Germline-derived CDR1 and CDR2 are SGHAT and FQNNGV. This CDR3 is 16 amino acids long. The germline V and J ends were trimmed by 4 bases and 1 base, with 16 bases remaining between them.

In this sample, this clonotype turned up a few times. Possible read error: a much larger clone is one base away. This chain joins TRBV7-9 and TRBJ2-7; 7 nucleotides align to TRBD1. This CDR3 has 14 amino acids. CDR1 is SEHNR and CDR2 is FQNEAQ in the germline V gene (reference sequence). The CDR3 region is CASGFRDSPYEQYF. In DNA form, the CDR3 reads TGTGCCAGCGGCTTCCGGGACAGCCCCTACGAGCAGTACTTC.

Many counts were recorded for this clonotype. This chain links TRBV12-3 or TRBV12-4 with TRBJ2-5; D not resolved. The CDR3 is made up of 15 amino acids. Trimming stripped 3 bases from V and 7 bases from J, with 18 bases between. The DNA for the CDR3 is TGTGCCAGCAGTTTGGGTAGCCAACGGGTTATGACCCAGTACTTC. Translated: CASSLGSQRVMTQYF.

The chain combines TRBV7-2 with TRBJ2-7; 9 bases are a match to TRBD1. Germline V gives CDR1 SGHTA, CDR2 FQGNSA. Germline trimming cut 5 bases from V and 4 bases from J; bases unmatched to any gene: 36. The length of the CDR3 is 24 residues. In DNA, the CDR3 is TGTGCCAGCAGCCAGAGACAGGGACTGTACTGCTCGTACTGGGGACAGGGTCCCCAGTACGAGCAGTACTTC. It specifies CASSQRQGLYCSYWGQGPQYEQYF.

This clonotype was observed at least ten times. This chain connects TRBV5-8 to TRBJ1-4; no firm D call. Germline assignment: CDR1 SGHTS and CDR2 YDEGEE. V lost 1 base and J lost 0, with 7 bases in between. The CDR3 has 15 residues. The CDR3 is CASSLSAATNEKLFF. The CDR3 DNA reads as TGTGCCAGCAGCTTGAGTGCAGCAACTAATGAAAAACTGTTTTTT.

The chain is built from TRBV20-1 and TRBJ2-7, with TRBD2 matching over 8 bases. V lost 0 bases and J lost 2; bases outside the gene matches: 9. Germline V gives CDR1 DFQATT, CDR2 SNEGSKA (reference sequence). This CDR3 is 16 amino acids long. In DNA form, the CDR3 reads TGCAGTGCTAGAGAATCGAGCGGGAGATCCACCTACGAGCAGTACTTC. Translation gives CSARESSGRSTYEQYF.

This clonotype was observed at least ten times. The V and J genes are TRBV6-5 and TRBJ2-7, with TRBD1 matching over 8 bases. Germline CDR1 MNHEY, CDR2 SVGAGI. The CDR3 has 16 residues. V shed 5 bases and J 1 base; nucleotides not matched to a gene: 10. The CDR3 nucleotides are TGTGCCAGCAGTCCCCGTCGACAGGGGACGTCCTACGAGCAGTACTTC. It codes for CASSPRRQGTSYEQYF.

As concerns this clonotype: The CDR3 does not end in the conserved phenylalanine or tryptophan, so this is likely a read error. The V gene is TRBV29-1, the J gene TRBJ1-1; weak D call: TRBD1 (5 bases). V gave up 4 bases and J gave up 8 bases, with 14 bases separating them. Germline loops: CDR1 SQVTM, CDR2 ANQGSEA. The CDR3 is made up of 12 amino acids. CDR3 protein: CSVVGELAEAFL. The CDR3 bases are TGCAGCGTTGTAGGGGAGTTGGCGGAAGCTTTCCTT.

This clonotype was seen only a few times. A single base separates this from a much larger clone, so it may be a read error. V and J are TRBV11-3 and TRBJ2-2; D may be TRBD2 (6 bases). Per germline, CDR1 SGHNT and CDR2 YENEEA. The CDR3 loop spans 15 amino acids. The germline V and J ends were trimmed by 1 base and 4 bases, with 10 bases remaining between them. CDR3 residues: CASSLGSGSTGELFF. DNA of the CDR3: TGTGCCAGCAGCTTAGGTAGCGGCTCCACCGGGGAGCTGTTTTTT.

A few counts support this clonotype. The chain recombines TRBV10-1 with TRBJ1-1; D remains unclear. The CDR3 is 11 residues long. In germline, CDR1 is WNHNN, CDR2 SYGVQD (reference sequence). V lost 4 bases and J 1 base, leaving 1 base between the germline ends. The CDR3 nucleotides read TGCGCCAGCAGTGGGAACACTGAAGCTTTCTTT. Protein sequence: CASSGNTEAFF.

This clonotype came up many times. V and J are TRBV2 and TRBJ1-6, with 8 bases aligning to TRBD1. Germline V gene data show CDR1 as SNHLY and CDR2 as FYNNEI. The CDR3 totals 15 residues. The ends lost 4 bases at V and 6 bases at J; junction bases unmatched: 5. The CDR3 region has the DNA TGTGCCAGCAGTGGGCTCGGACAGGGTAATTCACCCCTCCACTTT. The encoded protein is CASSGLGQGNSPLHF.

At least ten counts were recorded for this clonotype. CDR3 nucleotides: TGTGCCAGCAGTGAATCTTTGGCTTACAATGAGCAGTTCTTC. Its protein is CASSESLAYNEQFF. The chain is built from TRBV2 and TRBJ2-1; D unresolved. From germline, CDR1 is SNHLY and CDR2 FYNNEI. This CDR3 contains 14 residues. Between the trimmed V and J ends, which lost 2 bases and 4 bases, there was a span of 9 bases. The full variable domain, its missing parts supplied by reference TRBV2 and TRBJ2-1, is EPEVTQTPSHQVTQMGQEVILRCVPISNHLYFYWYRQILGQKVEFLVSFYNNEISEKSEIFDDQFSVERPDGSNFTLKIRSTKLEDSAMYFCASSESLAYNEQFFGPGTRLTVL.

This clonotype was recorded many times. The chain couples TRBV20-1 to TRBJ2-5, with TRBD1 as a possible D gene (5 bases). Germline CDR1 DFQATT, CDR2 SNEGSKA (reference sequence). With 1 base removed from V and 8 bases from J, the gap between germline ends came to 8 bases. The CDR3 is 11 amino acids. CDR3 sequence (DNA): TGCAGTGCTAGAGTTAGGGGTACCCAGTACTTC. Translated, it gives CSARVRGTQYF.

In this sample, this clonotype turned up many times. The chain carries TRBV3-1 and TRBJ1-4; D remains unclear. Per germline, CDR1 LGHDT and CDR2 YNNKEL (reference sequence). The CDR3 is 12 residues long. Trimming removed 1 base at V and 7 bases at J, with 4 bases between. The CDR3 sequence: CASSQAAEKLFF. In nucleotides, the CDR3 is TGTGCCAGCAGCCAAGCCGCTGAAAAACTGTTTTTT.

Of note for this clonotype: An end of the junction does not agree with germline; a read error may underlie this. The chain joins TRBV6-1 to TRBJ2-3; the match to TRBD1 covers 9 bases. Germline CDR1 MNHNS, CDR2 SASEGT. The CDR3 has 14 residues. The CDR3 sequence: CASTRDRATDTRYF. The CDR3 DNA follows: TGTGCCAGCACCCGGGACAGGGCCACAGATACGCGGTATTTT.

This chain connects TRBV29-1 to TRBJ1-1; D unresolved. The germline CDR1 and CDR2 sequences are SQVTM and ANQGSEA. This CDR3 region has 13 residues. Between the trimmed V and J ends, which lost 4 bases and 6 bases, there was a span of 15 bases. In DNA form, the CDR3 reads TGCAGCGTTGGAGACATTAACATTTCTGAAGCTTTCTTT. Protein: CSVGDINISEAFF.

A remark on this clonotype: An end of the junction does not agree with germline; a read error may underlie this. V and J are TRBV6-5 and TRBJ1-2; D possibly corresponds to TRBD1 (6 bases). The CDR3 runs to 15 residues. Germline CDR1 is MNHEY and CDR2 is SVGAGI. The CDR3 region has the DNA TGTGCCAGCAGTCACTCGACCCTTGGGACAAATGGCTACACCTTC. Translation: CASSHSTLGTNGYTF.

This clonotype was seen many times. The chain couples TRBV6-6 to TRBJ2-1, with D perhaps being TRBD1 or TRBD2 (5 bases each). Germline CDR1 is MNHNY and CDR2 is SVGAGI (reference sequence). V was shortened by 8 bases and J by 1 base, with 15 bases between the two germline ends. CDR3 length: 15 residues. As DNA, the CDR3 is TGTGCCAGCCAACGGCTGGGGGAATCCTACAATGAGCAGTTCTTC. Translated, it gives CASQRLGESYNEQFF.

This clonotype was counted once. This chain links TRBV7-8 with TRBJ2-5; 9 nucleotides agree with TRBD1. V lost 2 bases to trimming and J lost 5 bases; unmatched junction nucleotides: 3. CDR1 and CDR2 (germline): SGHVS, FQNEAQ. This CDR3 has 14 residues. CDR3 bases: TGTGCCAGCAGCTTAAGACAGGGGGGGGAGACCCAGTACTTC. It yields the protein CASSLRQGGETQYF.